The sequence of this TCR beta chain was determined in a study of blood T cell repertoires in COVID-19. Germline V gene lookup returns CDR1 LNHDA and CDR2 SQIVND (reference sequence). V lost 6 bases, J lost 4 bases, and 15 bases stayed unmatched. There are 18 residues in the CDR3. A Seattle source enrolled patients during active infection and followed them longitudinally. As processed by the authors: How many nucleated cells were present was estimated from reference gene primer amplification. The table came from immunoSEQ multiplex PCR; TCRdb's copy has only in-frame clones and leaves some out. V, J and clone size are those of that table, while D and trimming were read from the DNA. The sample yields 300,000 to 350,000 clones, approximately 90% seen once.

The sample was peripheral blood. The V gene is TRBV19, the J gene TRBJ1-4; 9 nucleotides agree with TRBD1. This TCR was recovered from a woman in her 30s with COVID-19, enrolled during active disease. CDR3 region: CASRTGQGVKRHNEKLFF. The CDR3 nucleotides are TGTGCCAGTAGAACGGGACAGGGCGTAAAAAGGCATAATGAAAAACTGTTTTTT.